This T cell receptor beta chain was retrieved from a study of glioma-infiltrating T cells. CDR3 length equals 16 residues. Germline V gene data show CDR1 as MNHNS and CDR2 as SASEGT. V gave up 8 bases and J gave up 4 bases; unmatched junction bases: 12. The iRepertoire nested amplicon-rescue multiplex PCR amplified TCR alpha and beta CDR3s from RNA. TCRdb re-called the multiplex PCR reads through MiXCR, storing one row per CDR3 protein. The sample carries 150,000 or so distinct CDR3 sequences, roughly 43% recorded once. This clonotype has more than one count but fewer than ten. The clonotype comes from a human donor with low-grade glioma or glioblastoma, undergoing nonglioma brain surgery, or in good health (not recorded which). The rearrangement links TRBV6-1 to TRBJ2-1; TRBD2 aligns across 9 bases. The sequencing sample was made of glioma tissue, nonneoplastic brain tissue, or PBMCs (not recorded which). The CDR3 spells CASSRGLAASYNEQFF. Written as DNA, the CDR3 is TGTGCCAGCTCCCGGGGACTAGCTGCTTCGTACAATGAGCAGTTCTTC.